One T cell receptor (beta chain) is described in this entry. Its antigen is not known. This specimen belongs to a study of response to subunit inactivated influenza vaccine. Study results and caveats: Every seasonal influenza vaccination brings in few new T cells, the authors suggested.

TCRdb analysed the RT-PCR reads with MiXCR anew, one entry per CDR3 protein. The table shows over 450,000 distinct CDR3 sequences, with 10% to 15% occurring only once. CDR3 length: 12 residues. Germline V gene sequence: CDR1 MNHEY, CDR2 SVGAGI. Trimming shortened V by 5 bases and J by 4 bases, and 6 bases separated the two germline ends. The V gene is TRBV6-5, the J gene TRBJ1-3; D remains unclear. The sequence came from a man aged 45-65 years who received an inactivated influenza vaccine. The sequenced sample was PBMCs from blood, obtained about 40 days after vaccination. This CDR3 reads CASSHQGNTIYF. CDR3 bases: TGTGCCAGCAGTCACCAGGGAAACACCATATATTTT.